The 8 T cell receptor beta chains given below trace back to one sample, sequenced in a study of T-cell memory formation after mild COVID-19. MiXCR was run by TCRdb on the 5' RACE reads, yielding one entry per CDR3 protein. The table records about 470,000 distinct CDR3 sequences, around a quarter of them present only once. Sequencing was performed on PBMCs or a T cell subset sorted from them (not recorded which). The receptors shown here come from an adult woman who had mild COVID-19 (a few samples of this study predate the infection). Cell type and time point are not known.

The chain couples TRBV30 to TRBJ2-1; TRBD2 agrees at 7 bases. Germline V gene sequence: CDR1 GTSNPN, CDR2 SVGIG (reference sequence). The length of the CDR3 is 13 residues. J gave up 7 bases and V 1 base, and 4 bases lay outside the gene matches. Here the CDR3 reads CAWSGASGNEQFF. CDR3 coding DNA: TGTGCCTGGAGTGGGGCTAGCGGTAATGAGCAGTTCTTC.

The chain has TRBV12-5 and TRBJ2-1; D perhaps matches TRBD1 (5 bases). Trimming took off 5 bases at V and 4 bases at J, with 9 bases between the two ends. The V gene's germline CDR1 is LGHNT and CDR2 FRNRAP. This CDR3 is built from 13 residues. The CDR3 loop is CASGEQDYNEQFF. Here the CDR3 DNA reads TGTGCTAGTGGTGAACAGGATTACAATGAGCAGTTCTTC.

The chain recombines TRBV7-2 with TRBJ2-1; TRBD2 aligns across 7 bases. The junction had 10 bases not matched to a gene; V was cut back by 2 bases and J by 9 bases. This CDR3 is 15 amino acids long. Germline V CDR1 and CDR2: SGHTA, FQGNSA. The CDR3 here is CASSLLGGRMAEQFF. The CDR3 bases are TGTGCCAGCAGCTTATTGGGCGGGAGAATGGCTGAGCAGTTCTTC.

There are many counts of this clonotype. The rearrangement uses TRBV7-2 and TRBJ2-1; D gene ambiguous. Trimming stripped 4 bases from V and 4 bases from J, with 14 bases between. The germline V gene has CDR1 SGHTA and CDR2 FQGNSA. The CDR3 length is 15 residues. CDR3 sequence: CASSSSQVAYNEQFF. The CDR3 region has the DNA TGTGCCAGCAGCTCCTCCCAAGTAGCTTACAATGAGCAGTTCTTC.

This sequence joins TRBV15 and TRBJ2-1; D is uncertain. CDR1 is LNHNV, CDR2 YYDKDF, per germline (reference sequence). The CDR3 length is 14 residues. Between the trimmed V and J ends, which lost 3 bases and 1 base, there was a span of 7 bases. As DNA, the CDR3 is TGTGCCACCAGCAGCGATCCATCCTACAATGAGCAGTTCTTC. It specifies CATSSDPSYNEQFF. Based on the CDR3 plus reference TRBV15 and TRBJ2-1, the full variable domain is DAMVIQNPRYQVTQFGKPVTLSCSQTLNHNVMYWYQQKSSQAPKLLFHYYDKDFNNEADTPDNFQSRRPNTSFCFLDIRSPGLGDTAMYLCATSSDPSYNEQFFGPGTRLTVL.

This clonotype came up a few times. The V call is TRBV12-3 or TRBV12-4, the J call TRBJ1-5; D unresolved. The CDR3 spans 16 residues. V gave up 2 bases and J gave up 9 bases, with 20 bases separating them. The CDR3 is CASSLRRVREGWPQHF. The DNA for the CDR3 is TGTGCCAGCAGTTTAAGGCGGGTCCGAGAAGGATGGCCCCAGCATTTT.

The CDR3 protein is CASSLVDGYEQYF. In DNA form, the CDR3 reads TGTGCCAGCAGTTTAGTCGACGGGTACGAGCAGTACTTC. This chain connects TRBV12-3 or TRBV12-4 to TRBJ2-7, with unresolved D. The V end was cut by 1 base, the J end by 4 bases, with 8 bases between. This CDR3 spans 13 amino acids.

V is TRBV9 and J is TRBJ2-7, with D possibly TRBD2 on 5 matching bases. The V and J ends lost 7 bases and 0 bases respectively, with 14 bases between them. The germline gives CDR1 SGDLS, CDR2 YYNGEE. The CDR3 contains 14 residues. DNA for the CDR3: TGTGCCAGCGGCCAGGAGGCTGGCTCCTACGAGCAGTACTTC. This sequence encodes CASGQEAGSYEQYF.